These 13 T cell receptor beta chains came from one sample sequenced in a study of tumor-infiltrating lymphocytes in glioblastoma multiforme. TCR beta libraries were built from RNA through three nested multiplex PCR rounds using modified ARM-PCR. TCRdb reprocessed the multiplex PCR reads with MiXCR, giving one entry per CDR3 protein. There are around 13,000 distinct CDR3 sequences in the sample; roughly 68% occur only once, and over 25% lies in the top ten. Source material: brain tumor tissue. These receptors all stem from a male donor with glioblastoma.

The chain is built from TRBV11-3 and TRBJ2-7, with D perhaps matching TRBD2 (6 bases). V was pared by 0 bases and J by 9 bases, with 15 bases between. CDR3 size: 14 residues. Germline loops: CDR1 SGHNT, CDR2 YENEEA. CDR3 in amino acids: CASSLEGGKGGQYF. The CDR3 DNA is TGTGCCAGCAGCTTAGAAGGCGGGAAAGGAGGGCAGTACTTC.

A note on this clonotype: A read error is possible here, since a much larger clone lies one base away. The J gene is TRBJ2-7, the V gene TRBV15; either TRBD1 or TRBD2 may supply D (5 bases each). Germline V CDR1 and CDR2: LNHNV, YYDKDF (reference sequence). V lost 1 base and J 12 bases, leaving 22 bases between the germline ends. This CDR3 has 15 residues. The CDR3 loop is CATSRGNSGTTNMYF. CDR3 nucleotide sequence: TGTGCCACCAGCAGAGGGAATTCCGGGACCACTAATATGTACTTC. The full variable domain, in which reference TRBV15 and TRBJ2-7 provide the parts outside the CDR3, is DAMVIQNPRYQVTQFGKPVTLSCSQTLNHNVMYWYQQKSSQAPKLLFHYYDKDFNNEADTPDNFQSRRPNTSFCFLDIRSPGLGDTAMYLCATSRGNSGTTNMYFGPGTRLTVT.

For this clonotype: One end of the junction fails to match germline, which may point to a read error. The chain couples TRBV4-1 to TRBJ2-7; D is possibly TRBD1 (6 bases). The germline gives CDR1 MGHRA, CDR2 YSYEKL. This CDR3 contains 15 residues. The CDR3 sequence is CASSATATGTYEQYF. The CDR3 coding sequence is TGCGCCAGCAGCGCTACCGCGACAGGAACCTACGAGCAGTATTTC.

This clonotype occurred a few times. The CDR3 ends on some other residue instead of the conserved phenylalanine or tryptophan, so this is likely a read error. The chain is built from TRBV12-3 or TRBV12-4 and TRBJ2-3; 12 bases agree with TRBD2. This CDR3 has 15 residues. The CDR3 DNA follows: TGTGCCAGCAGCGTACTAGCGGGAGGCTCAGACACGCAGTATTCT. Translation: CASSVLAGGSDTQYS.

This clonotype was detected a few times. At one boundary the junction diverges from the germline segment, which might be a read error. The chain carries TRBV7-9 and TRBJ1-5; D is perhaps TRBD1 (5 bases). Germline CDR1 and CDR2: SEHNR and FQNEAQ (reference sequence). The CDR3 covers 14 residues. CDR3 DNA sequence: TGTGTCAGCAGTTTAGGGGAATCCAATCAGCCCCAGCATTTT. The encoded protein is CVSSLGESNQPQHF.

To note about this clonotype: Sequence at one end of the junction differs from germline and may be a read error. The chain employs TRBV11-3 and TRBJ2-7; D may be TRBD2 (6 bases). The CDR3 has 15 amino acids. Germline V lookup: CDR1 SGHNT, CDR2 YENEEA. The chain's CDR3 is CASSLDAGSAYEQSF. The CDR3 DNA follows: TGTGCCAGCAGCTTAGATGCCGGGAGCGCCTACGAGCAGTCCTTC.

CDR3 nucleotide sequence: TGTGCCAGCAGTGAAACTGGACGGGCCGATCAGCCCCAGCATTTT. It specifies CASSETGRADQPQHF. V usage is TRBV6-1 and J usage is TRBJ1-5; no clear D gene. Germline V gene lookup returns CDR1 MNHNS and CDR2 SASEGT. V gave up 2 bases and J gave up 5 bases, with 13 bases separating them. The CDR3 runs 15 residues.

Points on this clonotype: The conserved phenylalanine or tryptophan is not found at the CDR3 terminus, so this likely reflects a read error. The V and J genes are TRBV6-1 and TRBJ2-7; the D is unclear. This CDR3 contains 12 residues. Germline V lookup: CDR1 MNHNS, CDR2 SASEGT. Trimming stripped 7 bases from V and 2 bases from J, with 9 bases between. The DNA of the CDR3 is TGTGCCAGCAAAGAAATAACCTACGAGCAGTACTAC. This sequence encodes CASKEITYEQYY.

V and J are TRBV6-5 and TRBJ2-3, with 7 bases aligning to TRBD1. Germline V gene data show CDR1 as MNHEY and CDR2 as SVGAGI. V trimming: 6 bases; J trimming: 7 bases; junction bases outside the gene matches: 10. The CDR3 is 14 amino acids. CDR3 sequence: CASSTGTERNTQYF. The CDR3 DNA reads TGTGCCAGCAGCACCGGGACAGAGCGGAATACGCAGTATTTT.

This clonotype turned up a few times. The junction does not match germline at one end; this may be a read error. This chain joins TRBV10-2 and TRBJ2-7; no clear D. Germline V CDR1 and CDR2: WSHSY, SAAADI. The CDR3 is 11 residues long. CDR3 residues: CAGSDTYEQYF. CDR3 nucleotide sequence: TGCGCCGGCAGTGACACGTACGAGCAGTACTTC.

In the case of this clonotype: One end of the junction fails to match germline, which may point to a read error. V is TRBV15 and J is TRBJ2-5; tentatively, D is TRBD2 (6 bases). CDR1 is LNHNV, CDR2 YYDKDF, per germline (reference sequence). The CDR3 totals 15 residues. CDR3 residues: CATSRVAVEQEIQYF. In DNA, the CDR3 is TGTGCCACCAGCAGAGTAGCGGTCGAACAAGAGATCCAGTACTTC.

The chain employs TRBV5-5 and TRBJ1-1; weak D call: TRBD1 (5 bases). V gave up 4 bases and J gave up 4 bases, with 20 bases separating them. CDR1 and CDR2 (germline): SGHKS, YYEKEE (reference sequence). The CDR3 has 16 residues. CDR3 bases: TGTGCCAGCAGCCCTGGGGCAGAGCCCTGGAGCACTGAAGCTTTCTTT. As protein: CASSPGAEPWSTEAFF.

In this sample, this clonotype is large. V gene TRBV12-3 or TRBV12-4 combines with J gene TRBJ2-3; 14 bases match TRBD2. The CDR3 covers 18 residues. With V trimmed by 6 bases and J by 5 bases, 13 bases remained unmatched. The CDR3 is CASRTGLAGGKRRDTQYF. CDR3 DNA: TGTGCCAGCAGAACCGGACTAGCGGGAGGCAAAAGGCGAGATACGCAGTATTTT.